Shown below are 18 T cell receptor beta chains from a single sample sequenced in a study of early T cells in non-severe SARS-CoV-2 infection. TCRdb analysed the 5' RACE reads with MiXCR anew, one entry per CDR3 protein. The sample lists 20,000 to 25,000 distinct CDR3 sequences, about 4.4% seen once, with approximately 6.6% in the top ten. The sequencing sample was made of whole blood. The receptors shown here come from an adult who was a healthcare worker with PCR-confirmed SARS-CoV-2 infection or an uninfected control (not recorded which).

This clonotype appeared a few times. The chain links TRBV4-2 to TRBJ2-3, with 7 nucleotides matching TRBD2. The germline V gene encodes CDR1 LGHNA and CDR2 YNFKEQ. The CDR3 totals 14 residues. V shed 0 bases, J shed 4 bases, and the junction held 1 base outside the gene matches. CDR3 in DNA: TGTGCCAGCAGCCAAGATCGGGGGGCAGATACGCAGTATTTT. It translates to CASSQDRGADTQYF.

This clonotype has a count of ten or more. This chain connects TRBV7-9 to TRBJ2-1, with 9 positions matching TRBD2. Unmatched junction bases numbered 9, after V lost 3 bases and J lost 6 bases. Germline CDR1 SEHNR, CDR2 FQNEAQ (reference sequence). This CDR3 spans 16 amino acids. CDR3 bases: TGTGCCAGCAGCTTCACGGGCCTAGCGGGGCCCAATGAGCAGTTCTTC. It specifies CASSFTGLAGPNEQFF.

CDR3 in DNA: TGTGCCAGCAGCTTAACCCCCTCACAGAGGAACACTGAAGCTTTCTTT. Translation: CASSLTPSQRNTEAFF. V gene TRBV5-4 combines with J gene TRBJ1-1; D remains ambiguous. Germline V lookup: CDR1 SGHNT, CDR2 YYREEE (reference sequence). V lost 2 bases and J 1 base, leaving 15 bases between the germline ends. The CDR3 has 16 residues.

This clonotype is medium-sized in the sample. This rearrangement joins TRBV25-1 to TRBJ2-7; no clear D. The CDR3 sequence is 10 residues long. Trimming took 5 bases from V and 1 from J, leaving 0 bases between them. The V gene's germline CDR1 is MGHDK and CDR2 SYGVNS. The CDR3 loop reads CASSSYEQYF. DNA of the CDR3: TGTGCCAGCAGTTCCTACGAGCAGTACTTC.

This chain links TRBV14 with TRBJ2-1, with D unresolved. The germline gives CDR1 SGHDN, CDR2 FVKESK. Trimming removed 0 bases at V and 6 bases at J, with 6 bases between. The CDR3 runs 13 residues. CDR3 nucleotides: TGTGCCAGCAGCCAAGATAACAGCAATGAGCAGTTCTTC. Protein product: CASSQDNSNEQFF.

The genes are TRBV19 and TRBJ1-1; no definite D call. Trimming removed 5 bases at V and 1 base at J, with 11 bases between. From germline, CDR1 is LNHDA and CDR2 SQIVND (reference sequence). The CDR3 runs 14 residues. CDR3: CASSVRLGNTEAFF. For the CDR3, the DNA is TGTGCCAGTAGTGTGCGCTTGGGGAACACTGAAGCTTTCTTT.

In its sample, this clonotype was seen many times. The chain has TRBV30 and TRBJ2-5, with D perhaps TRBD1 or TRBD2 (5 bases each). V lost 0 bases to trimming and J lost 4 bases, with 9 bases between them. The CDR3 runs to 13 residues. CDR1 GTSNPN and CDR2 SVGIG come from the germline V gene (reference sequence). CDR3 protein: CAWSVGVSETQYF. CDR3 DNA: TGTGCCTGGAGTGTGGGGGTATCAGAGACCCAGTACTTC.

There are many counts of this clonotype. The chain recombines TRBV18 with TRBJ2-3; TRBD2 might be the D (6 bases). This CDR3 has 15 residues. Germline CDR1 reads KGHSH; CDR2 reads LQKENI. Trimming pared 0 bases from V and 6 bases from J, leaving 13 bases between. The CDR3, as DNA: TGTGCCAGCTCACCACCGGGACTTCTTGTGGATACGCAGTATTTT. Its translation is CASSPPGLLVDTQYF.

V gene TRBV2 combines with J gene TRBJ2-3, with 7 nucleotides matching TRBD2. The CDR3 contains 16 residues. The ends lost 3 bases at V and 6 bases at J; junction bases unmatched: 12. Germline V gene lookup returns CDR1 SNHLY and CDR2 FYNNEI. The CDR3 DNA reads TGTGCCAGCAGTGAGGACTGGGAGCGGGGAGGGGATACGCAGTATTTT. This translates into CASSEDWERGGDTQYF. Complete variable domain (other parts from reference TRBV2 and TRBJ2-3): EPEVTQTPSHQVTQMGQEVILRCVPISNHLYFYWYRQILGQKVEFLVSFYNNEISEKSEIFDDQFSVERPDGSNFTLKIRSTKLEDSAMYFCASSEDWERGGDTQYFGPGTRLTVL.

The table lists this clonotype with many counts. The CDR3 DNA reads TGCAGTGCTAGAGATCCCGACTACTCCTACAATGAGCAGTTCTTC. Protein: CSARDPDYSYNEQFF. The V and J genes are TRBV20-1 and TRBJ2-1, with a possible D match to TRBD2 (5 bases). V was cut by 0 bases and J by 0 bases, with 9 bases left in between. Per the germline V gene, CDR1 is DFQATT and CDR2 is SNEGSKA (reference sequence). The CDR3 extends over 15 amino acids.

This clonotype has just a few counts. The chain carries TRBV6-5 and TRBJ1-2; tentative D call: TRBD1 (6 bases). In germline, CDR1 is MNHEY, CDR2 SVGAGI. The CDR3 has 15 amino acids. Trimming left V 5 bases short and J 8 bases short, with 21 bases between. The CDR3 reads CASSQTGTLTGGYTF. The DNA for the CDR3 is TGTGCCAGCAGTCAAACCGGGACACTAACTGGCGGCTACACCTTC.

On this clonotype: It may be a read error: a sequence one base away is much more abundant. The gene calls are TRBV9 and TRBJ2-3; no definite D call. There are 12 residues in the CDR3. Trimming cost V 3 bases and J 4 bases, with 6 bases left between them. CDR1 is SGDLS, CDR2 YYNGEE, per germline. This chain's CDR3 is CASSAEADTQYF. Written as DNA, the CDR3 is TGTGCCAGCAGCGCTGAGGCAGATACGCAGTATTTT.

This clonotype was seen at least ten times. The chain has TRBV2 and TRBJ1-6; TRBD1 matches at 9 bases. Germline CDR1 reads SNHLY; CDR2 reads FYNNEI. This CDR3 contains 15 residues. V was clipped by 7 bases and J by 11 bases; unmatched bases: 12. For the CDR3, the DNA is TGTGCCAGCACCGTAGGGGGGACAGGGAACCCACCCCTCCACTTT. Translating gives CASTVGGTGNPPLHF. The whole variable domain, remainder taken from reference TRBV2 and TRBJ1-6, is EPEVTQTPSHQVTQMGQEVILRCVPISNHLYFYWYRQILGQKVEFLVSFYNNEISEKSEIFDDQFSVERPDGSNFTLKIRSTKLEDSAMYFCASTVGGTGNPPLHFGNGTRLTVT.

This clonotype was counted at least ten times. A read error may account for a junction end that differs from germline. J is TRBJ2-5 and V is TRBV7-7; 9 bases align to TRBD2. The CDR3 length is 17 residues. The germline gives CDR1 SSHAT, CDR2 FNYEAQ (reference sequence). This CDR3 reads CASSLGMASGAQETQYF. In nucleotides, the CDR3 is TGTGCTAGCAGCTTAGGTATGGCTAGCGGGGCCCAAGAGACCCAGTACTTC.

This clonotype was counted many times. This chain links TRBV20-1 with TRBJ2-1; unclear D gene. With 3 bases removed from V and 7 bases from J, the gap between germline ends came to 10 bases. The CDR3 sequence is 12 residues long. The germline V gene has CDR1 DFQATT and CDR2 SNEGSKA (reference sequence). Written as DNA, the CDR3 is TGCAGTGCTAGCCCTTCTCGGAATGAGCAGTTCTTC. Amino acids: CSASPSRNEQFF.

The table lists this clonotype with many counts. This chain uses TRBV9 with TRBJ2-2; D gene ambiguous. Germline-derived CDR1 and CDR2 are SGDLS and YYNGEE. Trimming removed 0 bases from V and 4 bases from J, with 1 base in between. CDR3 size: 12 residues. CDR3 sequence (DNA): TGTGCCAGCAGCGTAGTCACCGGGGAGCTGTTTTTT. It encodes CASSVVTGELFF. Full variable domain (missing parts from reference TRBV9 and TRBJ2-2): DSGVTQTPKHLITATGQRVTLRCSPRSGDLSVYWYQQSLDQGLQFLIQYYNGEERAKGNILERFSAQQFPDLHSELNLSSLELGDSALYFCASSVVTGELFFGEGSRLTVL.

The chain employs TRBV12-3 or TRBV12-4 and TRBJ1-5; no clear D. The CDR3 totals 13 residues. The germline V and J ends were trimmed by 5 bases and 6 bases, with 11 bases remaining between them. The CDR3 bases are TGTGCCAGCAGTCCCGGGGAGGGTCAGCCCCAGCATTTT. Protein sequence: CASSPGEGQPQHF.

Many counts were recorded for this clonotype. The chain employs TRBV12-3 or TRBV12-4 and TRBJ2-2; TRBD1 aligns across 9 bases. CDR3 length equals 15 residues. With V trimmed by 3 bases and J by 4 bases, 3 bases remained unmatched. CDR3 bases: TGTGCCAGCAGTTTGAGGGGACAGGGCACCGGGGAGCTGTTTTTT. It encodes CASSLRGQGTGELFF.